This T cell receptor (beta chain) was recovered during a study of blood T cell repertoires in COVID-19. The wider study: The cDNA or gDNA used as material had been derived from T cells, B-cell-depleted T cells, or PBMCs.

Germline V gene lookup returns CDR1 ENHRY and CDR2 SYGVKD. This CDR3 comprises 14 residues. Trimming cost V 7 bases and J 5 bases; bases outside gene matches: 6. Sequenced by immunoSEQ multiplex PCR; TCRdb stores in-frame clones only, minus some. The table includes 200,000 to 250,000 clones, around 90% detected once. The sample was peripheral blood. The rearrangement joins TRBV10-3 to TRBJ2-3; 10 bases line up with TRBD2. The sequence derives from a man under 40 with acute or convalescent COVID-19. The DNA for the CDR3 is TGTGCCATCACTAGCGGGAGTGTGGGAGATACGCAGTATTTT. Encoded protein: CAITSGSVGDTQYF.